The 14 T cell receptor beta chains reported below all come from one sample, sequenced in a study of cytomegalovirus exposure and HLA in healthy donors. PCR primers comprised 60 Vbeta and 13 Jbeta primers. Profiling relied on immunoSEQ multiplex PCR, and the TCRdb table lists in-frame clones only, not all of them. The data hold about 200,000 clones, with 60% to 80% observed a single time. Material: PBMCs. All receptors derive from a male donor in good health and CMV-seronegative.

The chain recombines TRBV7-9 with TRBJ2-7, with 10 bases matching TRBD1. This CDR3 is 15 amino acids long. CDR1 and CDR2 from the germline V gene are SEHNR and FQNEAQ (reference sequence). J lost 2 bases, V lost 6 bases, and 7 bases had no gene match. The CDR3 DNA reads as TGTGCCAGCAGGCCGGACAGGGGGTTAACCTACGAGCAGTACTTC. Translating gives CASRPDRGLTYEQYF.

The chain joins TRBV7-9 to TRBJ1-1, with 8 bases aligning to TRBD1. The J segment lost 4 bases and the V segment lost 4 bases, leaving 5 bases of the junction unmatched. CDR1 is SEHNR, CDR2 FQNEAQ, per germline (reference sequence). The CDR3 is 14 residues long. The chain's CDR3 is CASSSGGLGTEAFF. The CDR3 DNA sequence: TGTGCCAGCAGCTCAGGGGGCTTGGGCACTGAAGCTTTCTTT. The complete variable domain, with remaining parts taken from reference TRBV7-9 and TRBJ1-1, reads DTGVSQNPRHKITKRGQNVTFRCDPISEHNRLYWYRQTLGQGPEFLTYFQNEAQLEKSRLLSDRFSAERPKGSFSTLEIQRTEQGDSAMYLCASSSGGLGTEAFFGQGTRLTVV.

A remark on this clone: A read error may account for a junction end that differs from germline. Here the CDR3 reads CALVTGARQPQHF. CDR3 in DNA: TGCGCCTTAGTGACAGGGGCAAGACAGCCCCAGCATTTT. This chain links TRBV2 with TRBJ1-5, with 8 bases that match TRBD1. The germline gives CDR1 SNHLY, CDR2 FYNNEI. The CDR3 contains 13 residues.

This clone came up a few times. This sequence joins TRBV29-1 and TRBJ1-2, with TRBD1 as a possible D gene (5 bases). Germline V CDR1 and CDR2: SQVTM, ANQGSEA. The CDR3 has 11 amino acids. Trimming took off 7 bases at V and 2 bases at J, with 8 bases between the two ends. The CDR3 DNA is TGCAGCGCGGGGGAAAACTATGGCTACACCTTC. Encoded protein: CSAGENYGYTF.

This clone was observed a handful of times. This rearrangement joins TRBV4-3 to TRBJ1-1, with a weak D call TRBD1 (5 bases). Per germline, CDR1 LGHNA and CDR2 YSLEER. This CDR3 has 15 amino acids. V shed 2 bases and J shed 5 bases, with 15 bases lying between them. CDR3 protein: CASSQSGGSGTEAFF. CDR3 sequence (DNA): TGCGCCAGCAGCCAAAGCGGGGGGTCCGGTACTGAAGCTTTCTTT.

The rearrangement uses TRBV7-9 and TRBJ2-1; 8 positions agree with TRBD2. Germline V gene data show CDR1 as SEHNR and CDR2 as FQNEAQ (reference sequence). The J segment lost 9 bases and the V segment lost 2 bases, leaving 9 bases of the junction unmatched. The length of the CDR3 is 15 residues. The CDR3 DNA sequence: TGTGCCAGCAGCTTACCGGGGGGGCAGGTGGGTGAGCAGTTCTTC. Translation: CASSLPGGQVGEQFF. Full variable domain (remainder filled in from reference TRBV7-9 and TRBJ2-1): DTGVSQNPRHKITKRGQNVTFRCDPISEHNRLYWYRQTLGQGPEFLTYFQNEAQLEKSRLLSDRFSAERPKGSFSTLEIQRTEQGDSAMYLCASSLPGGQVGEQFFGPGTRLTVL.

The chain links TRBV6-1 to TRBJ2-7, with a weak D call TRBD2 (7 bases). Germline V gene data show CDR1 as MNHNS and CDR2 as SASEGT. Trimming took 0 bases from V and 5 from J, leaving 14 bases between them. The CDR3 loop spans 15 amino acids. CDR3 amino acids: CASSEAGGRGDEQYF. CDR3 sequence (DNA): TGTGCCAGCAGTGAAGCGGGGGGCCGGGGGGACGAGCAGTACTTC.

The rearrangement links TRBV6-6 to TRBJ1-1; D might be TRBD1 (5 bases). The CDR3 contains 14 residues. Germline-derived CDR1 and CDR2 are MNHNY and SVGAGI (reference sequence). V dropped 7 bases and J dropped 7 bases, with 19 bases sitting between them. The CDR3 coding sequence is TGTGCCAGCAAAAACCGGGGGGAAGTGGATGAAGCTTTCTTT. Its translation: CASKNRGEVDEAFF.

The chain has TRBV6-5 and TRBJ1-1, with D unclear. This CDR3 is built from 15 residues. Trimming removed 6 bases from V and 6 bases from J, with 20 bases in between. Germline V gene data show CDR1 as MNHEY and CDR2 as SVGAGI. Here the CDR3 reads CASRYDMTGFSEAFF. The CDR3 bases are TGTGCCAGCAGATATGACATGACCGGTTTTTCTGAAGCTTTCTTT.

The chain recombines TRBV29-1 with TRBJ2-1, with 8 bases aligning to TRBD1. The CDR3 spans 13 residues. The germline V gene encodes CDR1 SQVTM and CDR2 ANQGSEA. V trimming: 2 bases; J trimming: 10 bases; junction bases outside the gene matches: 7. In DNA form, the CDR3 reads TGCAGCGTTGAACCCGGGACAGGCAGCGAGCAGTTCTTC. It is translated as CSVEPGTGSEQFF.

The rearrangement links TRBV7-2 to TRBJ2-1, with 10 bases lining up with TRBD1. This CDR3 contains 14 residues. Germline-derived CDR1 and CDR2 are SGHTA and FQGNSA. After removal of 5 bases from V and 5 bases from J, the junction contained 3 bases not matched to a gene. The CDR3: CASSRDRGDNEQFF. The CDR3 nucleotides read TGTGCCAGCAGCCGGGACAGGGGAGACAATGAGCAGTTCTTC.

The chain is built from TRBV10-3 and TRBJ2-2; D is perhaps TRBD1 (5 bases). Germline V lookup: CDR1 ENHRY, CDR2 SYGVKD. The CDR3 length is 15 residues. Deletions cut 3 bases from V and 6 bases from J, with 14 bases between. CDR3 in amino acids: CAISETGPNAGELFF. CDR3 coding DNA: TGTGCCATCAGTGAAACAGGTCCTAACGCCGGGGAGCTGTTTTTT.

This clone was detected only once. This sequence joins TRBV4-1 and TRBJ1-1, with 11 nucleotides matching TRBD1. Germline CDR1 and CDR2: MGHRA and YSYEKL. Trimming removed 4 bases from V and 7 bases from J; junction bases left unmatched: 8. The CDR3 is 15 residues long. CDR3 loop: CASSRPGQGAFEAFF. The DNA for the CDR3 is TGCGCCAGCAGCCGGCCCGGACAGGGGGCATTTGAAGCTTTCTTT.

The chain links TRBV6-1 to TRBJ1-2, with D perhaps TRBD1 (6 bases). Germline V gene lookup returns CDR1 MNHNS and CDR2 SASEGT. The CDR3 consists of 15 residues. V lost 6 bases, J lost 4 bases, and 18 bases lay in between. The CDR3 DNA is TGTGCCAGCAGCCCCAGGACAGAGGGCGGCTATGGCTACACCTTC. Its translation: CASSPRTEGGYGYTF.